This TCR beta chain was retrieved from a study of cytotoxic CD8 clonotypes in ibrutinib-treated CLL. Clones were read by immunoSEQ multiplex PCR, and TCRdb kept only the in-frame ones, dropping some. The table shows 35,000 to 50,000 clones, with over 60% occurring only once. Regarding the study as a whole: Clonality correlated strongly with circulating CD8+ T cells and exceeded age-matched healthy donors at baseline. Once treatment began, public clonotypes, which were uncommon, contracted or stayed stable.

As to this clone: Antigen: not known.

The germline V gene has CDR1 SGHRS and CDR2 YFSETQ. The J segment lost 5 bases and the V segment lost 4 bases, leaving 12 bases of the junction unmatched. The CDR3 extends over 19 amino acids. The specimen comprised PBMCs, sampled after 12 months of ibrutinib treatment. This rearrangement joins TRBV5-1 to TRBJ2-1; the match to TRBD2 covers 16 bases. The receptor was derived from a human donor with chronic lymphocytic leukemia. The CDR3 region has the DNA TGCGCCAGCAGCCTGAACGGCCTGGGACTAGCGGGAGGGGACAATGAGCAGTTCTTC. Encoded protein: CASSLNGLGLAGGDNEQFF.